The rows below give T cell receptor beta chains drawn from one sample of a study of PD-L1 blockade in urothelial cancer. This table comes from immunoSEQ multiplex PCR, and its TCRdb copy is limited to in-frame clones, with some not included. The sample includes 50,000 to 55,000 clones, more than 70% of them seen just once. The source was PBMCs, collected around atezolizumab (anti-PD-L1) treatment. These receptors were taken from a man aged 55 to 70 with urothelial cancer. CDR3s include the opening cysteine and the closing phenylalanine or tryptophan. D genes are given only for firm matches. Clone size is given for some rows only: seen once, a few or many times, or a class if the clone is expanded.

TRBJ2-7 | TRBD2 | TRBV29-1 | once | CSVPGGEGEQYF | TGCAGCGTCCCGGGCGGGGAGGGCGAGCAGTACTTC
TRBJ2-5 | TRBD1 | TRBV9 | NA | CASSRTGDYQETQYF | TGTGCCAGCAGCCGGACAGGGGATTACCAAGAGACCCAGTACTTC
TRBJ1-3 | NA | TRBV5-1 | NA | CASSTAGQAGNTIYF | TGCGCCAGCAGCACGGCAGGGCAGGCTGGAAACACCATATATTTT
TRBJ1-3 | NA | TRBV4-3 | NA | CASSQDWSIRQGNTIYF | TGCGCCAGCAGCCAAGATTGGTCTATCCGACAGGGAAACACCATATATTTT
TRBJ1-2 | NA | TRBV6-6 | NA | CATQGSPPYGYTF | TGTGCCACGCAGGGCTCCCCTCCCTATGGCTACACCTTC
TRBJ1-5 | NA | TRBV30 | NA | CAWSPGVGQPQHF | TGTGCCTGGAGCCCTGGAGTCGGACAGCCCCAGCATTTT
TRBJ2-5 | NA | TRBV5-4 | NA | CASSRTGILETQYF | TGTGCCAGCAGCCGAACAGGGATCTTGGAGACCCAGTACTTC
TRBJ2-3 | TRBD2 | TRBV10-1 | once | CASSEGGGRSYRATQYF | TGCGCCAGCAGTGAGGGAGGCGGGAGATCTTACCGGGCTACGCAGTATTTT
TRBJ1-1 | NA | TRBV5-4 | medium-sized | CASSLTGAGTEAFF | TGTGCCAGCAGCCTGACAGGAGCCGGCACTGAAGCTTTCTTT
TRBJ1-2 | TRBD1 | TRBV18 | NA | CASSDPGQGNYGYTF | TGTGCCAGCTCGGACCCGGGACAGGGGAACTATGGCTACACCTTC
TRBJ1-1 | NA | TRBV5-4 | NA | CASRAGNQMNTEAFF | TGTGCCAGCAGGGCCGGGAATCAGATGAACACTGAAGCTTTCTTT
TRBJ1-2 | NA | TRBV6-5 | few | CASMGLHYGYTF | TGTGCCAGCATGGGACTGCACTATGGCTACACCTTC
TRBJ2-7 | NA | TRBV6-6 | few | CASRPGAYEQYF | TGTGCCAGCAGACCGGGAGCTTACGAGCAGTACTTC
TRBJ1-4 | NA | TRBV28 | NA | CASSLSGDREKLFF | TGTGCCAGCAGTTTGTCCGGGGATCGTGAAAAACTGTTTTTT
TRBJ2-1 | TRBD1 | TRBV6-5 | NA | CASRRTGAPDEQFF | TGTGCCAGCAGAAGGACAGGGGCCCCCGATGAGCAGTTCTTC
TRBJ1-2 | NA | TRBV30 | NA | CAWSVELFLIGGAQNGYTF | TGTGCCTGGAGTGTCGAGCTTTTCCTGATTGGGGGGGCGCAAAATGGCTACACCTTC
TRBJ1-5 | NA | TRBV7-8 | NA | CASSLGSGGQPQHF | TGTGCCAGCAGCTTAGGGTCTGGGGGGCAGCCCCAGCATTTT
TRBJ2-2 | TRBD1 | TRBV28 | NA | CASSRGQGRTGELFF | TGTGCCAGCAGTAGGGGACAGGGGCGGACCGGGGAGCTGTTTTTT
TRBJ2-7 | NA | TRBV5-6 | NA | CASSLGSRGNEQYF | TGTGCCAGCAGCTTGGGCTCCCGGGGGAACGAGCAGTACTTC
TRBJ1-2 | NA | TRBV2 | NA | CASLGRDGYTF | TGTGCCAGCCTAGGGAGGGATGGCTACACCTTC
TRBJ1-5 | TRBD1 | TRBV19 | NA | CASSPRDSNYQPQHF | TGTGCCAGTAGTCCCAGGGACAGCAATTATCAGCCCCAGCATTTT
TRBJ1-4 | NA | TRBV19 | NA | CASTSGTTNEKLFF | TGTGCCAGTACCTCGGGAACAACTAATGAAAAACTGTTTTTT
TRBJ1-6 | NA | TRBV6-4 | NA | CASSDTGLNSPLHF | TGTGCCAGCAGTGACACAGGTCTTAATTCACCCCTCCACTTT
TRBJ1-1 | NA | TRBV18 | NA | CASSPQGALANTEAFF | TGTGCCAGCTCCCCTCAAGGGGCTCTGGCGAACACTGAAGCTTTCTTT
TRBJ1-4 | TRBD1 | TRBV2 | NA | CASSPGGPFREKLFF | TGTGCCAGCAGTCCAGGGGGCCCTTTTAGAGAAAAACTGTTTTTT
TRBJ2-3 | TRBD2 | TRBV9 | NA | CASSGGDTDTQYF | TGTGCCAGTAGCGGGGGGGACACAGATACGCAGTATTTT